This is a list of T cell receptor beta chains from one sample in a study of blood T cell repertoires in COVID-19. Assay used: immunoSEQ multiplex PCR; TCRdb lists only in-frame clones, some missing. The sample consists of roughly 140,000 clones, 81% of them appearing once. Sequenced material: peripheral blood. Receptor source: a human donor with acute or convalescent COVID-19. The donor label of this sample is uncertain. Each CDR3 is given without its conserved first and last residue. Clone size is given for some rows only: seen once, a few or many times, or a class if the clone is expanded.

cdr3_aa: ASSLENSYGYT; v_call: TRBV5-1; clone_size: few; j_call: TRBJ1-2; cdr3_length: 11
cdr3_aa: AIRLGAHEQY; v_call: TRBV7-9; clone_size: NA; j_call: TRBJ2-7; cdr3_length: 10
cdr3_aa: ASSSAGGTDTQY; v_call: TRBV7-3; clone_size: NA; j_call: TRBJ2-3; cdr3_length: 12
cdr3_aa: SVDVRGNYGYT; v_call: TRBV29-1; clone_size: NA; j_call: TRBJ1-2; cdr3_length: 11
cdr3_aa: ATRGQGDGYT; v_call: TRBV25-1; clone_size: NA; j_call: TRBJ1-2; cdr3_length: 10
cdr3_aa: ASSSPDRLAGQF; v_call: TRBV5-1; clone_size: once; j_call: TRBJ2-1; cdr3_length: 12
cdr3_aa: ASSLWGTGGTGELF; v_call: TRBV5-1; clone_size: NA; j_call: TRBJ2-2; cdr3_length: 14
cdr3_aa: ASREGQNYGYT; v_call: TRBV18; clone_size: few; j_call: TRBJ1-2; cdr3_length: 11
cdr3_aa: ARSVSGGEETQY; v_call: TRBV30; clone_size: NA; j_call: TRBJ2-5; cdr3_length: 12
cdr3_aa: ASSPGQALAEAF; v_call: TRBV11-1; clone_size: NA; j_call: TRBJ1-1; cdr3_length: 12
cdr3_aa: ASRGTGANNSPLH; v_call: TRBV2; clone_size: NA; j_call: TRBJ1-6; cdr3_length: 13
cdr3_aa: ASTTGDRMDEKLF; v_call: TRBV19; clone_size: NA; j_call: TRBJ1-4; cdr3_length: 13
cdr3_aa: SVEPSSGGANEQF; v_call: TRBV29-1; clone_size: NA; j_call: TRBJ2-1; cdr3_length: 13
cdr3_aa: ASSNPGQGKTEAF; v_call: TRBV19; clone_size: NA; j_call: TRBJ1-1; cdr3_length: 13
cdr3_aa: ASSLSGGLTDTQY; v_call: TRBV5-1; clone_size: NA; j_call: TRBJ2-3; cdr3_length: 13
cdr3_aa: ATSDLPGLAGGKNTGELF; v_call: TRBV24-1; clone_size: NA; j_call: TRBJ2-2; cdr3_length: 18